This T cell receptor beta chain came from a study of blood T cell repertoires in COVID-19. Study-wide background: T cells, B-cell-depleted T cells, or PBMCs supplied cDNA or gDNA.

This CDR3 contains 15 residues. Germline V gene lookup returns CDR1 MGHRA and CDR2 YSYEKL. Losses at the gene ends were 6 bases for V and 0 bases for J; bases not matched to a gene: 7. Measured with immunoSEQ multiplex PCR; TCRdb has only the in-frame clones, and not every one. The table includes 80,000 to 100,000 clones, 90% detected once. The sequenced sample consisted of peripheral blood. This clonotype was sampled from a man in his 60s with acute or convalescent COVID-19. This rearrangement joins TRBV4-1 to TRBJ1-2; 7 nucleotides match TRBD1. The CDR3 spells CASREGTASNYGYTF. CDR3 nucleotides: TGCGCCAGCAGGGAAGGGACAGCATCTAACTATGGCTACACCTTC.